What follows describes a single TCR beta chain. Its antigen is not identified. TCR beta CDR3 sequences were amplified from RNA transcripts. Primed by the HTBI set, a first-round RT-PCR was run on the TCR CDR3. TCRdb re-analysed the multiplex PCR reads in MiXCR, keeping a single row per CDR3 protein. Counted here are some 180,000 distinct CDR3 sequences, about 15% occurring once; the ten biggest clones make up 25% to 30%. The V segment lost 9 bases and the J segment 3 bases; nucleotides outside the gene matches: 8. This CDR3 has 14 amino acids. Germline V lookup: CDR1 SNHLY, CDR2 FYNNEI. Used for diagnoses were clinical symptoms, serum thyroxine and TRAb, thyroid ultrasound and orbital computed tomography. This sample was taken from a study of T cells in Graves' hyperthyroidism and ophthalmopathy. Looking at the study overall: The authors collected peripheral blood at initial diagnosis, before any treatment. Findings of the study overall: The model anticipated ophthalmopathy a median about six months pre-onset. In the analysis, a 13 V-J model separated ophthalmopathy from stable hyperthyroidism.

The chain links TRBV2 to TRBJ2-3; 8 nucleotides agree with TRBD2. The sequencing input was blood. The receptor was isolated from a woman aged 50 to 65 with Graves' hyperthyroidism. In nucleotides, the CDR3 is TGTGCCAGTTTCCGGGGGGGGCGGACAGATACGCAGTATTTT. It translates to CASFRGGRTDTQYF.